This is a list of T cell receptor beta chains from one sample in a study of vaccination effects on CD4 cells after COVID-19. These receptors' targets are unknown. TCRdb's copy holds only in-frame clones and misses some; the assay was immunoSEQ multiplex PCR. The sample carries about 43,000 clones, around 76% recorded once. The specimen comprised CD4+ T cells from PBMCs cultured with SARS-CoV-2 spike peptides, sampled before COVID-19 vaccination. The receptors come from a human donor who received a COVID-19 vaccine. Both conserved end residues are trimmed from each CDR3.

CDR3 length: 15
V gene: TRBV27
CDR3 protein: ASSPLAGGFRTDTQY

CDR3 length: 13
V gene: TRBV5-1
CDR3 protein: ASSLAGENYNEQF

CDR3 length: 13
V gene: TRBV25-1
CDR3 protein: ASSASGTARREAF

CDR3 length: 12
V gene: TRBV5-1
CDR3 protein: ASSGLLNYNEQF

CDR3 length: 11
V gene: TRBV28
CDR3 protein: ASSFAGQDGYT

CDR3 length: 11
V gene: TRBV14
CDR3 protein: ASSRTGSQPLH

CDR3 length: 14
V gene: TRBV28
CDR3 protein: ASSSRRGGAGNTIY

CDR3 length: 15
V gene: TRBV7-3
CDR3 protein: ASSLTGGPRVVDTQY

CDR3 length: 14
V gene: TRBV11-2
CDR3 protein: ASSPGGGPFESPLH

CDR3 length: 11
V gene: TRBV6-5
CDR3 protein: ASSLETDYGYT

CDR3 length: 14
V gene: TRBV5-6
CDR3 protein: ASSLGGWASNQPQH

CDR3 length: 13
V gene: TRBV2
CDR3 protein: ASSASAPVNTEAF

CDR3 length: 10
V gene: TRBV30
CDR3 protein: AWAFSVDTQY

CDR3 length: 14
V gene: TRBV2
CDR3 protein: ASSEAKTGRDYGYT

CDR3 length: 14
V gene: TRBV5-1
CDR3 protein: ASSLDGDAYNSPLH

CDR3 length: 13
V gene: TRBV11-1
CDR3 protein: ASSFPGQAYNEQF

CDR3 length: 10
V gene: TRBV6-2/TRBV6-3
CDR3 protein: ASSTGGTEAF

CDR3 length: 11
V gene: TRBV2
CDR3 protein: ASTNVGVQGYT

CDR3 length: 14
V gene: TRBV15
CDR3 protein: ATSRSPGTHYNEQF

CDR3 length: 14
V gene: TRBV5-1
CDR3 protein: ASSPDPSPGGDIQY

CDR3 length: 16
V gene: TRBV5-1
CDR3 protein: ASSLFSGGHTNTGELF

CDR3 length: 14
V gene: TRBV3-1/TRBV3-2
CDR3 protein: ASSQVKTVRGDTQY

CDR3 length: 13
V gene: TRBV14
CDR3 protein: ASSQGRVYNSPLH

CDR3 length: 11
V gene: TRBV7-3
CDR3 protein: ASSSREGQPQH

CDR3 length: 13
V gene: TRBV2
CDR3 protein: ARLDRASSGNTIY

CDR3 length: 12
V gene: TRBV18
CDR3 protein: ASSPRGGYETQY